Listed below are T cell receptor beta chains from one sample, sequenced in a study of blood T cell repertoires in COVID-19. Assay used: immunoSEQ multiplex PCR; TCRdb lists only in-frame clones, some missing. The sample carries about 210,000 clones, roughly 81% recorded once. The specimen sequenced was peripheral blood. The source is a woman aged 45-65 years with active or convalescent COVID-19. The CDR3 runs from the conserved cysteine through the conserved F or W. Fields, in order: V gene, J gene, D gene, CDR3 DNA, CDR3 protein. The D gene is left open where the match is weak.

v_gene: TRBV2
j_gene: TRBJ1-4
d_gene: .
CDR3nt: TGTGCCAGCAGCGAGAAGGCCCGGGATAATGAAAAACTGTTTTTT
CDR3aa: CASSEKARDNEKLFF

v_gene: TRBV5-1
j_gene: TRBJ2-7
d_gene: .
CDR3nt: TGCGCCAGCAGCAGTTTCCTGGACTCTGGGGAGCAGTACTTC
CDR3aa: CASSSFLDSGEQYF

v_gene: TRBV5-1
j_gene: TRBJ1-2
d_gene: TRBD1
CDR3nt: TGCGCCAGCAGCGACTCCGGGACAGTCTATGGCTACACCTTC
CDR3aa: CASSDSGTVYGYTF

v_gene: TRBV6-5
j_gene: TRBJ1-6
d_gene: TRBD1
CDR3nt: TGTGCCAGCAGGCGACAGGGTGGGTCACCCCTCCACTTT
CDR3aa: CASRRQGGSPLHF

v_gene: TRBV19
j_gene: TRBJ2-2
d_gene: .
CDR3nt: TGTGCCAGTAGTATATCTGGGGCTGCGAACACCGGGGAGCTGTTTTTT
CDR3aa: CASSISGAANTGELFF

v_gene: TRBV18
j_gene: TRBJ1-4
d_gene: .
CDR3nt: TGTGCCAGCTCATCCAGCTCCGGGGGGATTGAGGAAAAACTGTTTTTT
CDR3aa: CASSSSSGGIEEKLFF

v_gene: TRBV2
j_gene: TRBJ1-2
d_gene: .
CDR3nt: TGTGCCAGCAGTGAAGCTGGCACAGGGCATGGCTACACCTTC
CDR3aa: CASSEAGTGHGYTF

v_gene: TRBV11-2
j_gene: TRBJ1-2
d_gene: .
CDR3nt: TGTGCCAGCAGCCCCCGGTCTAACTATGGCTACACCTTC
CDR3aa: CASSPRSNYGYTF

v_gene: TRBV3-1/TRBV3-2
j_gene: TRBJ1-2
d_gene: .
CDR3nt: TGTGCCAGCAGCCAAGATCTTGGGGCCGGTGGCTACACCTTC
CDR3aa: CASSQDLGAGGYTF

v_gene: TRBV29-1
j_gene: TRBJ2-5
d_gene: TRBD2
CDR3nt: TGCAGCGTTGTATGGCTAGCGGACCGGAAGACCCAGTACTTC
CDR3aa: CSVVWLADRKTQYF

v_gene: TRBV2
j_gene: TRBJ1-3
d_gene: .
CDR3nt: TGTGCCAGCAGTGAAGACAGGGTCCCTGGAAACACCATATATTTT
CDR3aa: CASSEDRVPGNTIYF

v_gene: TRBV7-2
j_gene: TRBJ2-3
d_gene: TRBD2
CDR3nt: TGTGCCAGCAGCTCGAGCCTGACTAGCGGATTTAGCACAGATACGCAGTATTTT
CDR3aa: CASSSSLTSGFSTDTQYF

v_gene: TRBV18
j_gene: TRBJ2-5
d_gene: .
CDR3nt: TGTGCCAGCTCACCTCAACATCCCCGAGGCACAGAGACCCAGTACTTC
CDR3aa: CASSPQHPRGTETQYF

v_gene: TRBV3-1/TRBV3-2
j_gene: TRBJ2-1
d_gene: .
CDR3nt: TGTGCCAGCAGCCGCCAGACGACAGACAATGAGCAGTTCTTC
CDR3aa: CASSRQTTDNEQFF

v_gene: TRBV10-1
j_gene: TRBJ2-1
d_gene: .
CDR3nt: TGCGCCAGCAGTGAGGACAGGAGTTACAATGAGCAGTTCTTC
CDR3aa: CASSEDRSYNEQFF

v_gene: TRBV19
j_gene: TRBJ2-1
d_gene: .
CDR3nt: TGTGCCAGTAGTCCCAGAAAAGTCTACAATGAGCAGTTCTTC
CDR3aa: CASSPRKVYNEQFF

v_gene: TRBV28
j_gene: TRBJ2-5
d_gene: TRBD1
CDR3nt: TGTGCCAGCAGCCCAAGGACAGGGAGGGAGACCCAGTACTTC
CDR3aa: CASSPRTGRETQYF

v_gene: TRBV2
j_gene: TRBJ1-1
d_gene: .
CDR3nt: TGTGCCAGCAGTGGAGGACAGCTGAACACTGAAGCTTTCTTT
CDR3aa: CASSGGQLNTEAFF

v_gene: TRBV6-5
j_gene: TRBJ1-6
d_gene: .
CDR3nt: TGTGCCAGCAGTCTATTGCAGGGGAAAAATTCACCCCTCCACTTT
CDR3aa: CASSLLQGKNSPLHF

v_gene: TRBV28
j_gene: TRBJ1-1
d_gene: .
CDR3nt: TGTGCCAGCAGTTTGGCTCGGAGAAACACTGAAGCTTTCTTT
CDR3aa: CASSLARRNTEAFF

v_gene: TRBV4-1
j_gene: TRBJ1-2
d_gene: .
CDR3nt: TGCGCCAGCAGCCAAGATCAAAATTTAGGATGGGGGGACTATGGCTACACCTTC
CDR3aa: CASSQDQNLGWGDYGYTF

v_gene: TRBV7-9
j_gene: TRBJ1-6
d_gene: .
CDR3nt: TGTGCCAGCAGCTCGCACCGGGCCCCAGGGGATTCACCCCTCCACTTT
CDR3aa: CASSSHRAPGDSPLHF

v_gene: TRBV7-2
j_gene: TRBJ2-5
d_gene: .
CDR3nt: TGTGCCAGCCGTATTCCTCCGGGGGAGACCCAGTACTTC
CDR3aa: CASRIPPGETQYF

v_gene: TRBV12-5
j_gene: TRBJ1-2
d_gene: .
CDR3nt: TGTGCTAGTGGGTTGACGATAGCTAACTATGGCTACACCTTC
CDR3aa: CASGLTIANYGYTF

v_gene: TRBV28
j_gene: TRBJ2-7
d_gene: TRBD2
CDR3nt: TGTGCCAGCAGTTGGACTAGCGGGAGTAACGAGCAGTACTTC
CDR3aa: CASSWTSGSNEQYF

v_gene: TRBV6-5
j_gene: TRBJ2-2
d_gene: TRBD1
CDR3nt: TGTGCCAGCAGTACACAGGGGTCCGGGGAGCTGTTTTTT
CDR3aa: CASSTQGSGELFF

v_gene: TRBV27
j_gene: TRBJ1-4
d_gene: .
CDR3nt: TGTGCCAGCTCCTCGAGGGGGAGTGAAAAACTGTTTTTT
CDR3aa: CASSSRGSEKLFF

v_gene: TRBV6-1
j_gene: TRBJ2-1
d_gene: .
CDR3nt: TGTGCCAGCAGTGAACTACTAGCTGCGGCAATGCCGCAGTTCTTC
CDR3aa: CASSELLAAAMPQFF

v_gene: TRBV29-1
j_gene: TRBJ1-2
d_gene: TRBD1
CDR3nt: TGCAGCGCCGGACAGGCTGATGGCTACACCTTC
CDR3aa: CSAGQADGYTF

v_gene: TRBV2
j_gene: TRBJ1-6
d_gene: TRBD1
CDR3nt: TGTGCCAGCAGTGACCGACAGGGGGCATTTAATTCACCCCTCCACTTT
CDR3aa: CASSDRQGAFNSPLHF

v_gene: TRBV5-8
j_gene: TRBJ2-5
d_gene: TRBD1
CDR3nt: TGTGCCAGCAGCCCAAACAGGGGTTTGATGGAGACCCAGTACTTC
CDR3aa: CASSPNRGLMETQYF

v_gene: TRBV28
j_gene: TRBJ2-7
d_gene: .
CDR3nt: TGTGCCAGCAGTCCCACTCTACCGGGGTGGGAGCAGTACTTC
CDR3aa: CASSPTLPGWEQYF

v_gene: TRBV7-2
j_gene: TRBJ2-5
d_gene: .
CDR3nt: TGTGCCAGCAGCCCCACGGGCGGGGTGGAGACCCAGTACTTC
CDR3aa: CASSPTGGVETQYF

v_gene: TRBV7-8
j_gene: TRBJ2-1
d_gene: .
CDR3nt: TGTGCCAGCAGCTCGACCGGGATTCGAAGGAATGAGCAGTTCTTC
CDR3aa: CASSSTGIRRNEQFF

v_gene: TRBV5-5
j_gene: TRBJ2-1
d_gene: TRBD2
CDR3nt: TGTGCCAGCAGCTTCTTTAGCGGGAGCGGAGAGCAGTTCTTC
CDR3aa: CASSFFSGSGEQFF

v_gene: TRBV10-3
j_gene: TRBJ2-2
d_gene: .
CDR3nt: TGTGCCATCAAGGCGCAGACAGTGAACACCGGGGAGCTGTTTTTT
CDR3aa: CAIKAQTVNTGELFF

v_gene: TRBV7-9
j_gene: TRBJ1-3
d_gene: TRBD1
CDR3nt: TGTGCCAGCAGCAAACGGACAGGGCCTGGAAACACCATATATTTT
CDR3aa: CASSKRTGPGNTIYF